This T cell receptor beta chain was observed in a study of T-cell memory formation after mild COVID-19. Looking at the study overall: Among the donors, TCR clusters were largely specific to each donor. Study-wide points: Confirmation of SARS-CoV-2 specificity was lacking for second-wave clones peaking day 37. While clones contracting from day 15 to 85 were balanced between CD4 and CD8, later expanders leaned CD4+.

Points on this clonotype: Antigen unknown.

5'RACE with constant-segment primers built TCRalpha and TCRbeta cDNA libraries with UMIs. From the 5' RACE reads, TCRdb called clonotypes with MiXCR, one entry per CDR3 protein. Of hundreds of thousands of distinct CDR3 sequences in the sample, more than 15% were seen once. The specimen sequenced was PBMCs or a T cell subset sorted from them (not recorded which). The clonotype originates from a young man who had mild COVID-19 (a few samples of this study predate the infection). Cell type and time point are not known.

The CDR3 bases are TGTGCCAGCAGTCGCCCAGGGTGGGGGGTCTATGGCTACACCTTC. Translated, it gives CASSRPGWGVYGYTF. This rearrangement joins TRBV12-3 or TRBV12-4 to TRBJ1-2; weak D call: TRBD1 (5 bases). V was trimmed by 5 bases and J by 4 bases, leaving 17 bases between them. The CDR3 runs 15 residues.